A single sample is the source of the 29 T cell receptor beta chains below, sequenced in a study of identical twins. TCRdb redid the calling of the 5' RACE reads with MiXCR, one entry per CDR3 protein. The table has more than 400,000 distinct CDR3 sequences, around 15% seen once. These same records also appear under a second study, on yellow fever vaccine responses in identical twins.

Sequencing was performed on CD4+ T cells sorted from blood. Receptors originate from a woman under 30 in good health.

This clonotype has more than one count but fewer than ten. This CDR3 is CASSLGQVAYEQYV. CDR3 DNA sequence: TGTGCCAGCAGCTTAGGGCAGGTGGCCTACGAGCAGTACGTC. The rearrangement joins TRBV11-2 to TRBJ2-7; D gene unclear. CDR1 and CDR2 from the germline V gene are SGHAT and FQNNGV. There are 14 residues in the CDR3. The V and J ends lost 1 base and 2 bases respectively, with 9 bases between them.

CDR3 sequence (DNA): TGCAGCGTTGAATCGCGGGGAGTATCGGTCGAGCAGTACTTC. This sequence encodes CSVESRGVSVEQYF. The chain uses TRBV29-1 and TRBJ2-7; D might be TRBD2 (6 bases). Germline lookup yields CDR1 SQVTM and CDR2 ANQGSEA. This CDR3 contains 14 residues. Between the trimmed V and J ends, which lost 2 bases and 6 bases, there was a span of 17 bases.

This clonotype was found many times. The gene calls are TRBV10-3 and TRBJ1-2, with a possible D match to TRBD1 (5 bases). Deletions cut 2 bases from V and 4 bases from J, with 20 bases between. Germline CDR1 is ENHRY and CDR2 is SYGVKD. CDR3 size: 17 residues. The CDR3 is CAISEQGDGAGTYGYTF. Written as DNA, the CDR3 is TGTGCCATCAGTGAGCAGGGAGATGGGGCAGGGACCTATGGCTACACCTTC.

The chain combines TRBV10-3 with TRBJ2-1, with TRBD2 identical over 7 bases. This CDR3 has 14 residues. The trim removed 7 bases at V and 1 base at J, leaving 4 bases unmatched. Germline CDR1 ENHRY, CDR2 SYGVKD. CDR3 nucleotide sequence: TGTGCCATCACTGGGCGGGAGTCCTACAATGAGCAGTTCTTC. This encodes CAITGRESYNEQFF.

This clonotype was observed at least ten times. This chain connects TRBV12-3 or TRBV12-4 to TRBJ2-1, with D uncertain. V was clipped by 6 bases and J by 7 bases, with 13 bases between them. This CDR3 contains 13 residues. CDR3 in amino acids: CASSFFLGNEQFF. The CDR3, as DNA: TGTGCCAGCAGCTTTTTTCTCGGAAATGAGCAGTTCTTC.

This clonotype occurred many times. V is TRBV4-1 and J is TRBJ2-3; D is ambiguous. CDR3 length: 13 amino acids. The V end was cut by 0 bases, the J end by 3 bases, with 4 bases between. The germline CDR1 and CDR2 sequences are MGHRA and YSYEKL. CDR3 sequence: CASSQDLTDTQYF. The CDR3 coding sequence is TGCGCCAGCAGCCAAGATCTTACAGATACGCAGTATTTT.

This clonotype was picked up many times. V gene TRBV6-5 combines with J gene TRBJ1-2; D perhaps matches TRBD1 (6 bases). This CDR3 region has 14 residues. V lost 2 bases and J lost 2, with 9 bases in between. From germline, CDR1 is MNHEY and CDR2 SVGAGI. CDR3 bases: TGTGCCAGCAGTTACGGGCAGGGGAACTATGGCTACACCTTC. This translates into CASSYGQGNYGYTF.

The chain links TRBV7-6 to TRBJ2-3; 11 positions match TRBD2. CDR1 is SGHVS, CDR2 FNYEAQ, per germline. V lost 0 bases and J lost 3; bases outside the gene matches: 8. The CDR3 sequence is 18 residues long. DNA of the CDR3: TGTGCCAGCAGCTTAGCAGGGTTTCTAGCGGGAGGAACAGATACGCAGTATTTT. Its protein product is CASSLAGFLAGGTDTQYF.

The chain employs TRBV20-1 and TRBJ2-5, with 10 positions matching TRBD2. CDR1 and CDR2 from the germline V gene are DFQATT and SNEGSKA (reference sequence). V lost 5 bases to trimming and J lost 4 bases; unmatched junction nucleotides: 13. The CDR3 has 16 amino acids. The CDR3 loop is CSAPPPSGSSRETQYF. CDR3 DNA: TGCAGTGCTCCGCCTCCTAGCGGGAGTTCCCGAGAGACCCAGTACTTC.

This clonotype was found a few times. V usage is TRBV5-1 and J usage is TRBJ2-3; D may be TRBD1 or TRBD2 (5 bases each). V was pared by 0 bases and J by 2 bases, with 16 bases between. This CDR3 comprises 17 residues. Germline V CDR1 and CDR2: SGHRS, YFSETQ. DNA for the CDR3: TGCGCCAGCAGCTTGGAGCAGGGCCGGAGGTACACAGATACGCAGTATTTT. As protein: CASSLEQGRRYTDTQYF.

In DNA form, the CDR3 reads TGTGCCAGCAGTCCGCGGACAGGGCTATTCAATGAGCAGTTCTTC. It translates to CASSPRTGLFNEQFF. V usage is TRBV27 and J usage is TRBJ2-1; 8 bases are a match to TRBD1. The CDR3 totals 15 residues. Germline CDR1 MNHEY, CDR2 SMNVEV (reference sequence). Unmatched junction bases numbered 9, after V lost 5 bases and J lost 6 bases.

This clonotype was observed at least ten times. The gene calls are TRBV4-1 and TRBJ2-1; 9 bases agree with TRBD2. Per the germline V gene, CDR1 is MGHRA and CDR2 is YSYEKL. V lost 1 base to trimming and J lost 3 bases; unmatched junction nucleotides: 4. The length of the CDR3 is 16 residues. CDR3 nucleotide sequence: TGCGCCAGCAGCCAAGTGCCTAGCGGGATCTACAATGAGCAGTTCTTC. Its translation: CASSQVPSGIYNEQFF.

This clonotype showed up just a few times. V gene TRBV28 combines with J gene TRBJ2-1; D gene unclear. CDR3 length: 18 residues. Germline lookup yields CDR1 MDHEN and CDR2 SYDVKM. V was clipped by 1 base and J by 2 bases, with 18 bases between them. This CDR3 reads CASSLLSLTRLPYNEQFF. CDR3 in DNA: TGTGCCAGCAGTTTATTGAGTCTTACCAGGCTCCCCTACAATGAGCAGTTCTTC.

The rearrangement uses TRBV12-3 or TRBV12-4 and TRBJ2-7, with D perhaps matching TRBD2 (5 bases). Trimming took off 5 bases at V and 6 bases at J, with 17 bases between the two ends. This CDR3 region has 14 residues. CDR3 nucleotides: TGTGCCAGCAGTAACCTCAGATCACGGGGCGAGCAGTACTTC. Translating it yields CASSNLRSRGEQYF.

The gene calls are TRBV6-1 and TRBJ2-6; D unclear. The CDR3 consists of 14 residues. The V gene lost 1 base and the J gene lost 3 bases, with 4 bases spanning the gap. The germline CDR1 and CDR2 sequences are MNHNS and SASEGT. In nucleotides, the CDR3 is TGTGCCAGCAGTGAAGGGGGTGGGGCCAACGTCCTGACTTTC. This translates into CASSEGGGANVLTF.

This clonotype was seen a few times. The chain combines TRBV10-3 with TRBJ2-2; D ambiguous. Germline values: CDR1 ENHRY, CDR2 SYGVKD. CDR3 length: 15 amino acids. The germline V and J ends were trimmed by 0 bases and 13 bases, with 18 bases remaining between them. CDR3 amino acids: CAISESTSPTPGLFF. CDR3 coding DNA: TGTGCCATCAGTGAGTCGACGTCTCCTACCCCTGGGCTGTTTTTT.

The rearrangement links TRBV12-3 or TRBV12-4 to TRBJ2-7; D could derive from TRBD1 or TRBD2 (5 bases each). CDR3 length equals 15 residues. V was clipped by 2 bases and J by 0 bases, with 11 bases between them. CDR3 loop: CASSLSSGASYEQYF. DNA for the CDR3: TGTGCCAGCAGTTTATCTTCCGGGGCCTCCTACGAGCAGTACTTC.

This clonotype was counted between two and nine times. The chain is built from TRBV9 and TRBJ1-5; D is ambiguous. Per germline, CDR1 SGDLS and CDR2 YYNGEE. V was cut by 3 bases and J by 2 bases, with 18 bases left in between. The CDR3 has 17 residues. The CDR3 DNA reads TGTGCCAGCAGCGACAAAGCGGACCTGCGGGGCAATCAGCCCCAGCATTTT. The encoded protein is CASSDKADLRGNQPQHF. Full variable domain (missing parts from reference TRBV9 and TRBJ1-5): DSGVTQTPKHLITATGQRVTLRCSPRSGDLSVYWYQQSLDQGLQFLIQYYNGEERAKGNILERFSAQQFPDLHSELNLSSLELGDSALYFCASSDKADLRGNQPQHFGDGTRLSIL.

This clonotype showed up just a few times. V gene TRBV11-2 combines with J gene TRBJ2-1; the match to TRBD2 covers 13 bases. From germline, CDR1 is SGHAT and CDR2 FQNNGV. This CDR3 is 17 amino acids long. J was trimmed by 4 bases and V by 3 bases; bases with no gene match: 6. CDR3 DNA: TGTGCCAGCAGCTTCGGACTAGCGGGAGTGTCATACAATGAGCAGTTCTTC. Translating gives CASSFGLAGVSYNEQFF.

This clonotype was observed a handful of times. The rearrangement joins TRBV5-1 to TRBJ2-2; weak D call: TRBD1 (6 bases). This CDR3 spans 16 amino acids. Germline CDR1 SGHRS, CDR2 YFSETQ. V was pared by 4 bases and J by 6 bases, with 19 bases between. The CDR3 is CASSKEPGESAGELFF. The DNA for the CDR3 is TGCGCCAGCAGCAAAGAACCAGGGGAATCAGCCGGGGAGCTGTTTTTT.

The chain joins TRBV19 to TRBJ1-6; D is undetermined. Trimming cost V 4 bases and J 7 bases, with 11 bases left between them. Germline V gene lookup returns CDR1 LNHDA and CDR2 SQIVND (reference sequence). The CDR3 length is 14 residues. The DNA for the CDR3 is TGTGCCAGTAGTAAATCCGGAGGGAATTCACCCCTCCACTTT. It yields the protein CASSKSGGNSPLHF.

V usage is TRBV5-6 and J usage is TRBJ2-2, with 8 nucleotides matching TRBD1. There are 18 residues in the CDR3. Germline V gene lookup returns CDR1 SGHDT and CDR2 YYEEEE. With 3 bases clipped from V and 3 bases from J, the junction kept 13 bases outside the gene matches. The CDR3 is CASSSIDRGLWDTGELFF. DNA for the CDR3: TGTGCCAGCAGCTCGATCGACAGGGGTTTATGGGACACCGGGGAGCTGTTTTTT.

The V and J genes are TRBV29-1 and TRBJ1-2; maybe TRBD1 (5 bases). CDR3 length: 15 amino acids. Trimming shortened V by 6 bases and J by 7 bases, and 24 bases separated the two germline ends. Germline CDR1 SQVTM, CDR2 ANQGSEA. As DNA, the CDR3 is TGCAGCGTCGAGCGGACAAAAGGGGCCTTCGGTGGCTACACCTTC. This translates into CSVERTKGAFGGYTF.

This sequence joins TRBV7-8 and TRBJ2-7; D gene unclear. The CDR3 is made up of 14 amino acids. Deletions cut 3 bases from V and 5 bases from J, with 14 bases between. The germline CDR1 and CDR2 sequences are SGHVS and FQNEAQ. CDR3 region: CASSFLDLGDEQYF. DNA of the CDR3: TGTGCCAGCAGCTTCCTCGACCTTGGTGACGAGCAGTACTTC. Drawing the rest from reference TRBV7-8 and TRBJ2-7, the complete variable domain is GAGVSQSPRYKVAKRGQDVALRCDPISGHVSLFWYQQALGQGPEFLTYFQNEAQLDKSGLPSDRFFAERPEGSVSTLKIQRTQQEDSAVYLCASSFLDLGDEQYFGPGTRLTVT.

This clonotype came up a few times. The chain couples TRBV6-1 to TRBJ2-3, with no clear D. The CDR3 spans 16 residues. Trimming cost V 8 bases and J 0 bases, with 18 bases left between them. CDR1 and CDR2 (germline): MNHNS, SASEGT. CDR3: CASRRFGRASTDTQYF. The CDR3 nucleotides are TGTGCCAGCCGACGGTTTGGACGGGCTAGCACAGATACGCAGTATTTT.

The J gene is TRBJ2-2, the V gene TRBV21-1; TRBD1 reflects the table's D call only, with no check against the DNA. TRBV21-1 counts as a pseudogene. CDR3 size: 15 residues. The DNA of the CDR3 is TGTGCCAGCAGCAAACACAGGGGGGACACCGGGGAGCTGTTTTTT. Amino acids: CASSKHRGDTGELFF.

V and J are TRBV12-3 or TRBV12-4 and TRBJ2-7, with a tentative D call TRBD1 (6 bases). The CDR3 contains 17 residues. V lost 5 bases and J 3 bases, leaving 23 bases between the germline ends. The DNA of the CDR3 is TGTGCCAGCAGTACAATGAGCACAGGGTTATCACTCTACGAGCAGTACTTC. Residues: CASSTMSTGLSLYEQYF.

This clonotype appeared a few times. V usage is TRBV20-1 and J usage is TRBJ2-3; D unresolved. This CDR3 has 15 residues. V was pared by 1 base and J by 1 base, with 12 bases between. Germline V CDR1 and CDR2: DFQATT, SNEGSKA (reference sequence). The CDR3 here is CSARGTGSGTDTQYF. The CDR3 DNA sequence: TGCAGTGCTAGAGGAACGGGCAGCGGCACAGATACGCAGTATTTT.

This clonotype was found once. The V gene is TRBV20-1, the J gene TRBJ2-1; D unresolved. Per germline, CDR1 DFQATT and CDR2 SNEGSKA (reference sequence). The CDR3 covers 14 residues. The V end lost 1 base, the J end lost 1 base, and 8 bases lay between the germline ends. The CDR3 sequence: CSARAVGSYNEQFF. CDR3 in DNA: TGCAGTGCTAGAGCGGTGGGGTCCTACAATGAGCAGTTCTTC.